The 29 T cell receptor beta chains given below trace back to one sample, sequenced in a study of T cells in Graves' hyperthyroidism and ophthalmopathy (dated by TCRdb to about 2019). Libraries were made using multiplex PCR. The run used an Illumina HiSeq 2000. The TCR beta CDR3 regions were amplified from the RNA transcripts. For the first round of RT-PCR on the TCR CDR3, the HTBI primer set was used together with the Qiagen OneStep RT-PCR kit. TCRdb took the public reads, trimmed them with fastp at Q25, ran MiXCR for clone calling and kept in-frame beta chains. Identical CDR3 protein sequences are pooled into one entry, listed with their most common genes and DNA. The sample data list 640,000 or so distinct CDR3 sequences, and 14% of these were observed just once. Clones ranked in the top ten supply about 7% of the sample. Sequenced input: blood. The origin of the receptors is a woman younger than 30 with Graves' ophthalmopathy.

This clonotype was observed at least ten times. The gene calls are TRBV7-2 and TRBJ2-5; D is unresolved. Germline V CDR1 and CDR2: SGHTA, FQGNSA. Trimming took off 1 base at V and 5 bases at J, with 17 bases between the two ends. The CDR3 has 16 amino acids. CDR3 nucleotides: TGTGCCAGCAGCTTAGAATACCACCGACGCTCGGAGACCCAGTACTTC. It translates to CASSLEYHRRSETQYF.

The CDR3 sequence is CASSRPAEQFF. The CDR3 DNA reads as TGTGCCAGCAGTCGGCCCGCTGAGCAGTTCTTC. The V and J genes are TRBV12-3 or TRBV12-4 and TRBJ2-1; D is uncertain. V was shortened by 5 bases and J by 9 bases, with 8 bases between the two germline ends. This CDR3 spans 11 amino acids.

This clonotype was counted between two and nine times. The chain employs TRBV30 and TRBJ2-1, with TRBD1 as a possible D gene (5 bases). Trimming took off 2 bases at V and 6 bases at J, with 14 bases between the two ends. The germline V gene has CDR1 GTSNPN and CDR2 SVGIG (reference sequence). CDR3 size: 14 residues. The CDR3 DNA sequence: TGTGCCTGGAGTCAAAACAGGTTCCGCAATGAGCAGTTCTTC. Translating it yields CAWSQNRFRNEQFF.

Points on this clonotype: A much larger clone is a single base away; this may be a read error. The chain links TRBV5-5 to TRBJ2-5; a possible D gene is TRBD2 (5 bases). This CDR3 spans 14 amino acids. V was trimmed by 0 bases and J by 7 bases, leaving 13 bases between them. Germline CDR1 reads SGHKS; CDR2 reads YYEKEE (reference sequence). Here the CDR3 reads CASSLGPSRGTQYF. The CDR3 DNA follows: TGTGCCAGCAGCTTGGGCCCTAGCCGGGGGACCCAGTACTTC.

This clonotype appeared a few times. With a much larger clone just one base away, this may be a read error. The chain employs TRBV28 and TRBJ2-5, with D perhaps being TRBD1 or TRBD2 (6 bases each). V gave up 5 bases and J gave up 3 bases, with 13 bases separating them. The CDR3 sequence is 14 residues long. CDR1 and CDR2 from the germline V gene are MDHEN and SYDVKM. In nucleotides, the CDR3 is TGTGCCAGCAGTCTTTTCGGGGGCGAAGAGACCCAGTACTTC. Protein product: CASSLFGGEETQYF.

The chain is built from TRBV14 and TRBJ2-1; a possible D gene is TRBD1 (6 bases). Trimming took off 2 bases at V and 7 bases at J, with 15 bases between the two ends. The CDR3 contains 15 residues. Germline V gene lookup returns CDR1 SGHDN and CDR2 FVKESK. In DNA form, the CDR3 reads TGTGCCAGCAGCCAAATACAGGGCCTTGGGAATGAGCAGTTCTTC. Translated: CASSQIQGLGNEQFF.

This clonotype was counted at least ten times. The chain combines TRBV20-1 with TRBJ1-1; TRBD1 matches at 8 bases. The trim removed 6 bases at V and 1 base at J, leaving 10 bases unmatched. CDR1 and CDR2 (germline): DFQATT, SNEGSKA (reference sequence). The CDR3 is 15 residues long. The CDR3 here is CSAPPNRGWNTEAFF. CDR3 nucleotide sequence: TGCAGTGCCCCCCCTAACAGGGGGTGGAACACTGAAGCTTTCTTT.

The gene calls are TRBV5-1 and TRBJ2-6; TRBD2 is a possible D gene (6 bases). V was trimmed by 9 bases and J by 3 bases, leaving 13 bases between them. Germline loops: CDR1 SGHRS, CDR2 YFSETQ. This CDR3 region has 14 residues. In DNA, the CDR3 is TGCGCCACCCACCCGGGGGTTGGGGCCAACGTCCTGACTTTC. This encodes CATHPGVGANVLTF.

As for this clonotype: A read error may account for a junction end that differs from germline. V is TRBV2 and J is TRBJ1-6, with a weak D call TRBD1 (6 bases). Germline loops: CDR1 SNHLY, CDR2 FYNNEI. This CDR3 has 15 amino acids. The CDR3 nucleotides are TGTGCCAGCAGTGAGGACAGTGGGTATAATTCATCCCTCCACTTT. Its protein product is CASSEDSGYNSSLHF.

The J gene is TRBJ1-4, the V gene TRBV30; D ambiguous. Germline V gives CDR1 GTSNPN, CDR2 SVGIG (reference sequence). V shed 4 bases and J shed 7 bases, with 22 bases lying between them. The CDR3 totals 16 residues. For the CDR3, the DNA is TGTGCCTGGATTCCCTCCCAGACGGGCGCGGGTGAAAAACTGTTTTTT. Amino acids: CAWIPSQTGAGEKLFF.

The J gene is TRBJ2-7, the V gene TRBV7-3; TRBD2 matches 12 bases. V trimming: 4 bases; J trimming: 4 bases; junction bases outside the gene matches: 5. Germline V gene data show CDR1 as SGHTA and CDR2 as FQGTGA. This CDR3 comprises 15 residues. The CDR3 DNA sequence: TGTGCCAGCAGCTCTAGCGGGAGGGCCGGATACGAGCAGTACTTC. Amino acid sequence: CASSSSGRAGYEQYF. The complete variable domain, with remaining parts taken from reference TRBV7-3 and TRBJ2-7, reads GAGVSQTPSNKVTEKGKYVELRCDPISGHTALYWYRQSLGQGPEFLIYFQGTGAADDSGLPNDRFFAVRPEGSVSTLKIQRTERGDSAVYLCASSSSGRAGYEQYFGPGTRLTVT.

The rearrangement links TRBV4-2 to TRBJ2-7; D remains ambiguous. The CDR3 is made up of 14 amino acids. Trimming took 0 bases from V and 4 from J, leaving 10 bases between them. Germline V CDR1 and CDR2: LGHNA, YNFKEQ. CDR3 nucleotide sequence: TGTGCCAGCAGCCAAGATACGCGAGAGTACGAGCAGTACTTC. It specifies CASSQDTREYEQYF.

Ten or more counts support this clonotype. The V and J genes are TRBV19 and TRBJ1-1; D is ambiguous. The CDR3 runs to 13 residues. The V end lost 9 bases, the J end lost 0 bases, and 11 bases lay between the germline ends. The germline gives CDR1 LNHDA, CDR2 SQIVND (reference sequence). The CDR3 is CASRPTVNTEAFF. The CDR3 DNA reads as TGTGCCAGCAGACCCACAGTGAACACTGAAGCTTTCTTT.

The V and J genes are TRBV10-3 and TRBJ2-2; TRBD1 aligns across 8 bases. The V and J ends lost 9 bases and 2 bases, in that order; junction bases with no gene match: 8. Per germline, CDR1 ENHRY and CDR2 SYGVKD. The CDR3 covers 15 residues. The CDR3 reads CAITPGGLNTGELFF. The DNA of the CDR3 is TGTGCCATTACGCCAGGGGGCCTTAACACCGGGGAGCTGTTTTTT.

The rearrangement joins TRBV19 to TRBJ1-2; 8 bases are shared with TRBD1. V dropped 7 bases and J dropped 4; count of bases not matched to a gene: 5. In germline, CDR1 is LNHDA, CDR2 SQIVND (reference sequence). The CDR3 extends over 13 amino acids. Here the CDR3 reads CASIRGPGYGYTF. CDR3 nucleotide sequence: TGTGCCAGTATCAGGGGGCCTGGCTATGGCTACACCTTC. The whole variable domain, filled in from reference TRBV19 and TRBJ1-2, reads DGGITQSPKYLFRKEGQNVTLSCEQNLNHDAMYWYRQDPGQGLRLIYYSQIVNDFQKGDIAEGYSVSREKKESFPLTVTSAQKNPTAFYLCASIRGPGYGYTFGSGTRLTVV.

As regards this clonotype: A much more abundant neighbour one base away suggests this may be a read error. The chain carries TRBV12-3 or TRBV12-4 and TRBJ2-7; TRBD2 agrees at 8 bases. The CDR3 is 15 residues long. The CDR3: CASSVGDSGIYERYF. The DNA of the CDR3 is TGTGCCAGCAGTGTTGGGGATAGCGGGATCTACGAGCGGTACTTC.

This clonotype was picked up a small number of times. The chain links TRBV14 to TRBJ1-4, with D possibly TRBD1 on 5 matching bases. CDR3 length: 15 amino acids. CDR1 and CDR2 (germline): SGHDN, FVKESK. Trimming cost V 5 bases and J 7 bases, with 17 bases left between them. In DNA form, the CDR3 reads TGTGCCAGCAGCAGACGAGGGGAGTACGGTGAAAAACTGTTTTTT. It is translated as CASSRRGEYGEKLFF.

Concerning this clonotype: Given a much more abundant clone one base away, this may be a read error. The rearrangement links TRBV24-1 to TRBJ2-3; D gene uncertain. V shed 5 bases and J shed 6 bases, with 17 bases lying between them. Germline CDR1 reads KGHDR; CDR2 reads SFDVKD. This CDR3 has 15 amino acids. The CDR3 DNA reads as TGTGCCACCAGTGCCCCGGCCCCATCCTTTGATACGCAGTATTTT. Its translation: CATSAPAPSFDTQYF.

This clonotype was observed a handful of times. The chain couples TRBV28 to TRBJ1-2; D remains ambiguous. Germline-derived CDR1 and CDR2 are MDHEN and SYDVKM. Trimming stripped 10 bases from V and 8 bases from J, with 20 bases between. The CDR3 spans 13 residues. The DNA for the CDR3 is TGTGCCACCCGCTCTGCGTTGTTGGAGGGCTACACCTTC. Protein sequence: CATRSALLEGYTF.

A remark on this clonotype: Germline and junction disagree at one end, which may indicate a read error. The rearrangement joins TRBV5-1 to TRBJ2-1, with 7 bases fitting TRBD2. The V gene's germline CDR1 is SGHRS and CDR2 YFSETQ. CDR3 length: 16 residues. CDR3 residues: CASLVAGVSSYNEQFF. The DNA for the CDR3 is TGTGCCAGCTTAGTGGCGGGAGTGAGCTCCTACAATGAGCAGTTCTTC.

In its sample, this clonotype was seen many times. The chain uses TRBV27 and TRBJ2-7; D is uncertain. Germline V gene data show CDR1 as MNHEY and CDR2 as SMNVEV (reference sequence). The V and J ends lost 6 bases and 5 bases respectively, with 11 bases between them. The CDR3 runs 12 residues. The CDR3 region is CASSPNSHEQYF. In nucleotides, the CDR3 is TGTGCCAGCAGCCCTAATAGTCACGAGCAGTACTTC.

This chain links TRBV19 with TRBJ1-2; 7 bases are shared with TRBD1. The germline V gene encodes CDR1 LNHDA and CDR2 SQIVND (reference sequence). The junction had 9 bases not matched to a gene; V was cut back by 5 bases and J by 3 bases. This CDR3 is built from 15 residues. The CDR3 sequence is CASSVRQGEYYGYTF. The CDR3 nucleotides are TGTGCCAGTAGTGTTCGACAGGGCGAATACTATGGCTACACCTTC.

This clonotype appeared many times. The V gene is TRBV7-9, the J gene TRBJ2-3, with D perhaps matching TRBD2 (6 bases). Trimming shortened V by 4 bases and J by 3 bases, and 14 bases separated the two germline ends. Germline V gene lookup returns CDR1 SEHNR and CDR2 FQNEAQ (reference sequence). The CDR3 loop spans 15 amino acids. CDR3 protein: CASSYGGLKTDTQYF. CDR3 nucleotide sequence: TGTGCCAGCAGCTACGGGGGACTGAAGACAGATACGCAGTATTTT.

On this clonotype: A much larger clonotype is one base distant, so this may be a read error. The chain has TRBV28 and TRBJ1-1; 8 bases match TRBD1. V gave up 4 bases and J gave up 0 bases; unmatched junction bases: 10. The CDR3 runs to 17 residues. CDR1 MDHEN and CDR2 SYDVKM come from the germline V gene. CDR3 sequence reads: CASSSPRTGIMNTEAFF. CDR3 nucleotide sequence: TGTGCCAGCAGTTCTCCCAGGACAGGGATAATGAACACTGAAGCTTTCTTT.

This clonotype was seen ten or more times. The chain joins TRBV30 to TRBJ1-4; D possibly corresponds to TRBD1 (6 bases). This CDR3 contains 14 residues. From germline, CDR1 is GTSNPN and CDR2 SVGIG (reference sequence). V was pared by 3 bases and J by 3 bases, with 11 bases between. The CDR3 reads CAWRHRGANEKLFF. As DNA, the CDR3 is TGTGCCTGGAGGCATAGGGGGGCTAATGAAAAACTGTTTTTT.

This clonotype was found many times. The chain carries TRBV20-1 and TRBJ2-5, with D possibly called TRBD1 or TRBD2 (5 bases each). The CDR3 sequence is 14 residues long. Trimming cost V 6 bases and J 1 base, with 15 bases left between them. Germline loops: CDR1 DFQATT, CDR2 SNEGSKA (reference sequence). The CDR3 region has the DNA TGCAGTGCCGTCACGTGGGGACGCCAAGAGACCCAGTACTTC. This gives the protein CSAVTWGRQETQYF.

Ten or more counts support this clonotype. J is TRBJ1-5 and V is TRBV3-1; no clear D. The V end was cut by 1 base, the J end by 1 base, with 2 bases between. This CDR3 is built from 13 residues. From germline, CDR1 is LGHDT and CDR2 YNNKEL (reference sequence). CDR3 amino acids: CASSQASNQPQHF. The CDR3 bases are TGTGCCAGCAGCCAAGCCAGCAATCAGCCCCAGCATTTT.

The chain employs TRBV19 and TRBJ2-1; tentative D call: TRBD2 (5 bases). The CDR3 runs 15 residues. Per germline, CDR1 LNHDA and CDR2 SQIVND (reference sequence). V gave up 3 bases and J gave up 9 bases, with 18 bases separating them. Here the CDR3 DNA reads TGTGCCAGTAGTATGCGGCAGTTCCGTGGAGGTGAGCAGTTCTTC. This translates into CASSMRQFRGGEQFF.

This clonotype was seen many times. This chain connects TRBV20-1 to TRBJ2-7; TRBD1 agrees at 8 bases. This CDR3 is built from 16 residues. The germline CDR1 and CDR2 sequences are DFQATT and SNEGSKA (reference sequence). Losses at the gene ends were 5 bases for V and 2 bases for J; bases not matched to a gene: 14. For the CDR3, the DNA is TGCAGTGCTTTCATCCCGGGACAGGCCGCCACCTACGAGCAGTACTTC. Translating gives CSAFIPGQAATYEQYF.